A selection of T cell receptor beta chains follows, all from one sample in a study of beta chain features in type 1 diabetes. Sequencing was performed with immunoSEQ multiplex PCR; in TCRdb, only in-frame clones are kept and a portion is missing. The table shows about 140,000 clones, with less than 9% occurring only once. Source material: central memory CD4+ T cells from blood. All receptors derive from a woman aged 25 to 39 in good health. CDR3s include the opening cysteine and the closing phenylalanine or tryptophan. Each record gives: clone size, D gene, V gene, CDR3 length, J gene, CDR3 protein, CDR3 DNA. A D gene is named only where the DNA matches it firmly. Where a row states a size, it is once, few, many or the class of an expanded clone; other rows omit it.

clone size: .; D gene: TRBD1; V gene: TRBV29-1; CDR3 length: 14; J gene: TRBJ1-2; CDR3 protein: CSVEKGQGSYGYTF; CDR3 DNA: TGCAGCGTTGAAAAAGGACAGGGGAGCTATGGCTACACCTTC
clone size: few; D gene: .; V gene: TRBV10-3; CDR3 length: 13; J gene: TRBJ2-7; CDR3 protein: CAISEQISYEQYF; CDR3 DNA: TGTGCCATCAGTGAGCAAATCTCCTACGAGCAGTACTTC
clone size: .; D gene: .; V gene: TRBV7-3; CDR3 length: 13; J gene: TRBJ1-1; CDR3 protein: CASSPLQDTEAFF; CDR3 DNA: TGTGCCAGCAGCCCGCTCCAGGACACTGAAGCTTTCTTT
clone size: few; D gene: .; V gene: TRBV9; CDR3 length: 13; J gene: TRBJ1-4; CDR3 protein: CASSPRPGEKLFF; CDR3 DNA: TGTGCCAGCAGCCCCCGGCCGGGGGAAAAACTGTTTTTT
clone size: few; D gene: .; V gene: TRBV6-5; CDR3 length: 13; J gene: TRBJ1-5; CDR3 protein: CRRQANSNQPQHF; CDR3 DNA: TGCCGGCGACAGGCTAATAGCAATCAGCCCCAGCATTTT
clone size: many; D gene: TRBD1; V gene: TRBV4-2; CDR3 length: 14; J gene: TRBJ2-1; CDR3 protein: CASNPWGTDNEQFF; CDR3 DNA: TGTGCCAGCAATCCCTGGGGGACAGACAATGAGCAGTTCTTC
clone size: many; D gene: TRBD2; V gene: TRBV28; CDR3 length: 15; J gene: TRBJ2-1; CDR3 protein: CASRGGLAGSNEQFF; CDR3 DNA: TGTGCCAGCAGGGGGGGACTAGCGGGATCCAATGAGCAGTTCTTC
clone size: few; D gene: TRBD1; V gene: TRBV7-2; CDR3 length: 16; J gene: TRBJ2-3; CDR3 protein: CASSLGDRGVSDTQYF; CDR3 DNA: TGTGCCAGCAGCTTAGGGGACAGGGGAGTATCGGATACGCAGTATTTT
clone size: few; D gene: TRBD1; V gene: TRBV6-6; CDR3 length: 14; J gene: TRBJ2-7; CDR3 protein: CASSYGTGINEQYF; CDR3 DNA: TGTGCCAGCAGTTACGGGACAGGGATCAACGAGCAGTACTTC
clone size: .; D gene: TRBD2; V gene: TRBV18; CDR3 length: 13; J gene: TRBJ2-5; CDR3 protein: CASSGGEEETQYF; CDR3 DNA: TGTGCCAGCTCTGGGGGGGAAGAAGAGACCCAGTACTTC
clone size: few; D gene: TRBD1; V gene: TRBV6-6; CDR3 length: 15; J gene: TRBJ2-7; CDR3 protein: CASSFGRQGNGEQYF; CDR3 DNA: TGTGCCAGCAGTTTCGGACGACAGGGTAATGGAGAGCAGTACTTC
clone size: few; D gene: .; V gene: TRBV19; CDR3 length: 15; J gene: TRBJ1-5; CDR3 protein: CASSMRQGLNQPQHF; CDR3 DNA: TGTGCCAGTAGTATGCGGCAGGGCCTCAATCAGCCCCAGCATTTT
clone size: .; D gene: TRBD1; V gene: TRBV5-4; CDR3 length: 17; J gene: TRBJ2-5; CDR3 protein: CASSPLAPGGGQETQYF; CDR3 DNA: TGTGCCAGCAGCCCGCTCGCGCCAGGGGGTGGCCAAGAGACCCAGTACTTC
clone size: few; D gene: .; V gene: TRBV2; CDR3 length: 15; J gene: TRBJ1-5; CDR3 protein: CASSAHRNSNQPQHF; CDR3 DNA: TGTGCCAGCAGTGCCCACAGGAATAGCAATCAGCCCCAGCATTTT
clone size: .; D gene: .; V gene: TRBV23-1; CDR3 length: 14; J gene: TRBJ1-4; CDR3 protein: CASSTDSVPGKLFF; CDR3 DNA: TGCGCCAGCAGTACCGACAGTGTCCCTGGGAAACTGTTTTTT
clone size: .; D gene: TRBD1; V gene: TRBV6-5; CDR3 length: 15; J gene: TRBJ2-7; CDR3 protein: CASSTGQGLYYEQYF; CDR3 DNA: TGTGCCAGCAGTACAGGACAGGGGCTTTACTACGAGCAGTACTTC
clone size: few; D gene: TRBD1; V gene: TRBV2; CDR3 length: 19; J gene: TRBJ2-6; CDR3 protein: CASSRTRTGVGSGANVLTF; CDR3 DNA: TGTGCCAGCAGCAGAACCCGGACAGGGGTAGGGTCTGGGGCCAACGTCCTGACTTTC
clone size: few; D gene: TRBD2; V gene: TRBV29-1; CDR3 length: 14; J gene: TRBJ2-3; CDR3 protein: CSPRLAGITDTQYF; CDR3 DNA: TGCAGCCCGAGACTAGCGGGTATAACAGATACGCAGTATTTT
clone size: few; D gene: TRBD1; V gene: TRBV4-3; CDR3 length: 16; J gene: TRBJ1-2; CDR3 protein: CASSAEMGQGDQGYTF; CDR3 DNA: TGCGCCAGCAGCGCTGAAATGGGACAGGGAGATCAAGGCTACACCTTC
clone size: .; D gene: TRBD1; V gene: TRBV9; CDR3 length: 19; J gene: TRBJ2-1; CDR3 protein: CASSATQRSRDRGSNEQFF; CDR3 DNA: TGTGCCAGCAGCGCCACTCAGAGGTCTCGGGACAGGGGCTCCAATGAGCAGTTCTTC
clone size: .; D gene: .; V gene: TRBV28; CDR3 length: 15; J gene: TRBJ1-5; CDR3 protein: CASSLPQNSNQPQHF; CDR3 DNA: TGTGCCAGCAGTTTACCGCAGAATAGCAATCAGCCCCAGCATTTT
clone size: few; D gene: TRBD1; V gene: TRBV5-1; CDR3 length: 13; J gene: TRBJ2-1; CDR3 protein: CASSPQGAYEQFF; CDR3 DNA: TGCGCCAGCAGCCCGCAGGGGGCCTATGAGCAGTTCTTC
clone size: .; D gene: .; V gene: TRBV6-4; CDR3 length: 13; J gene: TRBJ2-1; CDR3 protein: CASSVTGNNEQFF; CDR3 DNA: TGTGCCAGCAGTGTTACAGGGAACAATGAGCAGTTCTTC
clone size: .; D gene: .; V gene: TRBV4-2; CDR3 length: 16; J gene: TRBJ2-1; CDR3 protein: CASSRSEGSSYNEQFF; CDR3 DNA: TGTGCCAGCAGCCGGAGTGAAGGTAGCTCCTACAATGAGCAGTTCTTC
clone size: .; D gene: TRBD1; V gene: TRBV5-4; CDR3 length: 14; J gene: TRBJ2-7; CDR3 protein: CASSPRDRGYEQYF; CDR3 DNA: TGTGCCAGCAGCCCCCGGGACAGGGGTTACGAGCAGTACTTC
clone size: .; D gene: .; V gene: TRBV18; CDR3 length: 16; J gene: TRBJ2-3; CDR3 protein: CASSPLSAGSTDTQYF; CDR3 DNA: TGTGCCAGCTCACCACTTTCGGCGGGAAGTACAGATACGCAGTATTTT
clone size: .; D gene: TRBD2; V gene: TRBV18; CDR3 length: 16; J gene: TRBJ2-3; CDR3 protein: CASSPGTSGSADTQYF; CDR3 DNA: TGTGCCAGCTCACCGGGGACTAGCGGGAGTGCAGATACGCAGTATTTT
clone size: few; D gene: TRBD2; V gene: TRBV7-2; CDR3 length: 17; J gene: TRBJ2-2; CDR3 protein: CASSARGLAGSTGELFF; CDR3 DNA: TGTGCCAGCAGCGCTAGGGGACTAGCGGGATCCACCGGGGAGCTGTTTTTT
clone size: few; D gene: .; V gene: TRBV5-1; CDR3 length: 14; J gene: TRBJ1-2; CDR3 protein: CASRGGQRYEGYTF; CDR3 DNA: TGCGCCAGCAGAGGCGGACAGCGTTATGAGGGCTACACCTTC
clone size: many; D gene: TRBD2; V gene: TRBV7-9; CDR3 length: 16; J gene: TRBJ2-7; CDR3 protein: CASTPPLAGVRVEQYF; CDR3 DNA: TGTGCCAGCACCCCCCCACTAGCGGGAGTTCGAGTCGAGCAGTACTTC
clone size: few; D gene: TRBD1; V gene: TRBV5-4; CDR3 length: 15; J gene: TRBJ1-2; CDR3 protein: CASSFSQGINYGYTF; CDR3 DNA: TGTGCCAGCAGCTTTTCACAGGGGATTAACTATGGCTACACCTTC
clone size: few; D gene: TRBD2; V gene: TRBV9; CDR3 length: 12; J gene: TRBJ2-7; CDR3 protein: CASGRASYEQYF; CDR3 DNA: TGTGCCAGCGGGAGGGCCTCCTACGAGCAGTACTTC
clone size: .; D gene: TRBD1; V gene: TRBV7-2; CDR3 length: 16; J gene: TRBJ2-1; CDR3 protein: CASSLGTGGQYNEQFF; CDR3 DNA: TGTGCCAGCAGCTTAGGGACAGGGGGCCAGTACAATGAGCAGTTCTTC
clone size: few; D gene: .; V gene: TRBV11-2; CDR3 length: 13; J gene: TRBJ1-1; CDR3 protein: CASSSQASYEAFF; CDR3 DNA: TGTGCCAGCAGCTCCCAAGCAAGTTATGAAGCTTTCTTT
clone size: .; D gene: .; V gene: TRBV4-1; CDR3 length: 15; J gene: TRBJ2-7; CDR3 protein: CASSQERDGPYEQYF; CDR3 DNA: TGCGCCAGCAGCCAAGAGCGGGACGGGCCCTACGAGCAGTACTTC
clone size: few; D gene: TRBD2; V gene: TRBV9; CDR3 length: 18; J gene: TRBJ2-1; CDR3 protein: CASSLIAGGLGASDEQFF; CDR3 DNA: TGTGCCAGCAGCCTCATAGCGGGAGGGTTGGGGGCAAGCGATGAGCAGTTCTTC
clone size: many; D gene: TRBD1; V gene: TRBV7-9; CDR3 length: 17; J gene: TRBJ1-1; CDR3 protein: CASSTRARTGVNTEAFF; CDR3 DNA: TGTGCCAGCAGCACTAGGGCCCGGACAGGGGTGAACACTGAAGCTTTCTTT
clone size: .; D gene: TRBD1; V gene: TRBV27; CDR3 length: 15; J gene: TRBJ2-3; CDR3 protein: CASSQQGIETDTQYF; CDR3 DNA: TGTGCCAGCAGCCAACAGGGGATTGAGACAGATACGCAGTATTTT
clone size: many; D gene: .; V gene: TRBV7-2; CDR3 length: 15; J gene: TRBJ2-4; CDR3 protein: CASSFGQADGNIQYF; CDR3 DNA: TGTGCCAGCAGCTTCGGTCAGGCTGATGGGAACATTCAGTACTTC
clone size: few; D gene: .; V gene: TRBV7-2; CDR3 length: 15; J gene: TRBJ2-7; CDR3 protein: CASSQGSGQIYEQYF; CDR3 DNA: TGTGCCAGCAGCCAAGGATCGGGACAAATCTACGAGCAGTACTTC
clone size: many; D gene: TRBD2; V gene: TRBV11-2; CDR3 length: 16; J gene: TRBJ2-5; CDR3 protein: CASSNPGLAIKETQYF; CDR3 DNA: TGTGCCAGCAGCAATCCGGGACTAGCGATAAAAGAGACCCAGTACTTC
clone size: many; D gene: TRBD1; V gene: TRBV7-9; CDR3 length: 15; J gene: TRBJ2-5; CDR3 protein: CASSLFLDREETQYF; CDR3 DNA: TGTGCCAGCAGCTTATTTCTGGACAGGGAAGAGACCCAGTACTTC
clone size: few; D gene: .; V gene: TRBV18; CDR3 length: 15; J gene: TRBJ1-1; CDR3 protein: CASSPPPTGLGEAFF; CDR3 DNA: TGTGCCAGCTCACCCCCCCCTACAGGGCTGGGTGAAGCTTTCTTT
clone size: .; D gene: TRBD1; V gene: TRBV27; CDR3 length: 15; J gene: TRBJ2-7; CDR3 protein: CASSLLRDRVHEQYF; CDR3 DNA: TGTGCCAGCAGTCTCCTACGGGACAGGGTTCACGAGCAGTACTTC
clone size: .; D gene: .; V gene: TRBV18; CDR3 length: 17; J gene: TRBJ1-4; CDR3 protein: CASSPQGRGSTNEKLFF; CDR3 DNA: TGTGCCAGCTCACCACAGGGTCGGGGATCAACTAATGAAAAACTGTTTTTT
clone size: few; D gene: .; V gene: TRBV28; CDR3 length: 15; J gene: TRBJ1-5; CDR3 protein: CASSLLRVSNQPQHF; CDR3 DNA: TGTGCCAGCAGTTTACTCAGGGTGAGCAATCAGCCCCAGCATTTT
clone size: .; D gene: TRBD2; V gene: TRBV7-9; CDR3 length: 15; J gene: TRBJ2-1; CDR3 protein: CASSSKSGRASEQFF; CDR3 DNA: TGTGCCAGCAGCTCGAAAAGCGGGAGGGCCTCCGAGCAGTTCTTC
clone size: few; D gene: TRBD1; V gene: TRBV5-4; CDR3 length: 14; J gene: TRBJ2-5; CDR3 protein: CASSQGQEQETQYF; CDR3 DNA: TGTGCCAGCAGCCAAGGACAGGAGCAAGAGACCCAGTACTTC
clone size: .; D gene: .; V gene: TRBV7-2; CDR3 length: 15; J gene: TRBJ1-5; CDR3 protein: CASSFGGQGNQPQHF; CDR3 DNA: TGTGCCAGCAGCTTCGGGGGGCAAGGCAATCAGCCCCAGCATTTT
clone size: .; D gene: .; V gene: TRBV6-5; CDR3 length: 16; J gene: TRBJ2-6; CDR3 protein: CASSLLVVTGANVLTF; CDR3 DNA: TGTGCCAGCAGTTTGCTAGTAGTAACTGGGGCCAACGTCCTGACTTTC
clone size: few; D gene: .; V gene: TRBV19; CDR3 length: 14; J gene: TRBJ1-1; CDR3 protein: CASSITGMNTEAFF; CDR3 DNA: TGTGCCAGTAGTATAACAGGGATGAACACTGAAGCTTTCTTT
clone size: .; D gene: .; V gene: TRBV4-2; CDR3 length: 14; J gene: TRBJ1-4; CDR3 protein: CASSQGAREEKLFF; CDR3 DNA: TGTGCCAGCAGCCAGGGGGCGCGAGAAGAAAAACTGTTTTTT
clone size: .; D gene: TRBD1; V gene: TRBV7-2; CDR3 length: 15; J gene: TRBJ2-3; CDR3 protein: CASRTGTGGSDTQYF; CDR3 DNA: TGTGCCAGCAGGACCGGGACAGGGGGATCAGATACGCAGTATTTT
clone size: few; D gene: TRBD1; V gene: TRBV14; CDR3 length: 13; J gene: TRBJ2-7; CDR3 protein: CASSAQGAGEQYF; CDR3 DNA: TGTGCCAGCAGCGCTCAGGGGGCGGGCGAGCAGTACTTC
clone size: few; D gene: .; V gene: TRBV2; CDR3 length: 14; J gene: TRBJ1-5; CDR3 protein: CASSHMYSNQPQHF; CDR3 DNA: TGTGCCAGCAGTCACATGTATAGCAATCAGCCCCAGCATTTT
clone size: .; D gene: TRBD1; V gene: TRBV19; CDR3 length: 16; J gene: TRBJ1-2; CDR3 protein: CASSIFADRVDYGYTF; CDR3 DNA: TGTGCCAGTAGTATATTCGCGGACAGGGTTGATTATGGCTACACCTTC
clone size: .; D gene: TRBD1; V gene: TRBV19; CDR3 length: 15; J gene: TRBJ2-6; CDR3 protein: CASSVGQAGANVLTF; CDR3 DNA: TGTGCCAGTAGTGTGGGACAGGCTGGGGCCAACGTCCTGACTTTC
clone size: few; D gene: .; V gene: TRBV4-1; CDR3 length: 16; J gene: TRBJ2-2; CDR3 protein: CASSQQGQRNTGELFF; CDR3 DNA: TGCGCCAGCAGCCAACAGGGGCAACGGAACACCGGGGAGCTGTTTTTT